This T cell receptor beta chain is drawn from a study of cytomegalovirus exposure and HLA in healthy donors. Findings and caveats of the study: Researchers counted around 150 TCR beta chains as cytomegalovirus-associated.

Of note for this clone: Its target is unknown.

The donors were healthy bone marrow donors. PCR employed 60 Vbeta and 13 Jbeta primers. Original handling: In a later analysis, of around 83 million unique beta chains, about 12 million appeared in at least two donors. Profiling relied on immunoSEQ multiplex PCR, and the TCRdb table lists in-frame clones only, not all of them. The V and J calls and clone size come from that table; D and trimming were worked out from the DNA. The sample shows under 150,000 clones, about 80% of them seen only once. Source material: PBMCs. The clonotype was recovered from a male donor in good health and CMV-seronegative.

CDR3 DNA sequence: TGTGCCAGCAGTTACGGCCAAGTTAATTCACCCCTCCACTTT. Its protein is CASSYGQVNSPLHF. This rearrangement joins TRBV6-6 to TRBJ1-6; D gene ambiguous. The CDR3 is 14 residues long. Germline loops: CDR1 MNHNY, CDR2 SVGAGI (reference sequence). V was cut by 2 bases and J by 6 bases, with 8 bases left in between.